This record concerns one TCR beta chain sequence. Its antigen is as yet unknown. The source of the sample is a study of siplizumab effects on memory and regulatory T cells. Some clones are missing from TCRdb's copy, which holds only in-frame ones; the method was immunoSEQ multiplex PCR. Altogether about 60,000 clones are present, less than 85% being singletons, with the ten largest covering more than 3.5%. The CDR3 has 16 amino acids. After removal of 4 bases from V and 8 bases from J, the junction contained 14 bases not matched to a gene. Germline CDR1 SNHLY, CDR2 FYNNEI. Regarding the study as a whole: In unstimulated cells, naive T cells appeared more diverse than memory T cells and seemed major alloresponse contributors.

The rearrangement joins TRBV2 to TRBJ2-7; 10 bases line up with TRBD1. This TCR was recovered from a human donor in good health. The specimen sequenced was memory CD4+ T cells sorted from blood. CDR3 bases: TGTGCCAGCAGTGCGGGACAGGGGATTTCGGCTGGGAAGCAGTACTTC. Translation gives CASSAGQGISAGKQYF.